The clone carrying this T cell receptor beta chain has more than one count but fewer than ten. Its target is unknown. The sample is drawn from a study of response to subunit inactivated influenza vaccine. Study-wide points: With each seasonal influenza vaccination, the authors suggested, few new T cells are recruited.

TCRdb reanalysed the RT-PCR reads using MiXCR and keeps one entry per CDR3 protein. The table shows roughly 290,000 distinct CDR3 sequences, with 21% occurring only once. The V gene end was trimmed by 4 bases and the J gene end by 6 bases; junction bases not matched to a gene: 3. In germline, CDR1 is LGHDT, CDR2 YNNKEL (reference sequence). The CDR3 runs to 13 residues. The chain couples TRBV3-1 to TRBJ2-1, with 7 bases aligning to TRBD1. The sequencing here drew on PBMCs from blood, taken approximately 20 months after vaccination. The TCR comes from a man aged 45 to 75 who received an inactivated influenza vaccine. This CDR3 reads CASSRDRFNEQFF. DNA of the CDR3: TGTGCCAGCAGCCGGGACAGATTCAATGAGCAGTTCTTC.